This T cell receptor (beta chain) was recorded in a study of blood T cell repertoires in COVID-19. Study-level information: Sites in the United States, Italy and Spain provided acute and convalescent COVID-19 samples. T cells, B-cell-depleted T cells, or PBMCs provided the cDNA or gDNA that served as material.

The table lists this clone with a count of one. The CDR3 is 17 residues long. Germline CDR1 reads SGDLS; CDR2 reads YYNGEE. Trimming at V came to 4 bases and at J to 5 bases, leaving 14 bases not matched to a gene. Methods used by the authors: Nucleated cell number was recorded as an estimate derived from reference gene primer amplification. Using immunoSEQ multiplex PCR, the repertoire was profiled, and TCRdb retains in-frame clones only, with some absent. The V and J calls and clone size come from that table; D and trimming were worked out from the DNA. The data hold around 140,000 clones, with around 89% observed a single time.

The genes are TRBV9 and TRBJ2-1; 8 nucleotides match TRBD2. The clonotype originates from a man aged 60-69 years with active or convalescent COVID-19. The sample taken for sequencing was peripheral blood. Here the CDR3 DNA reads TGTGCCAGCAGCTTTACCGGGACTAGGGGGAGAAACAATGAGCAGTTCTTC. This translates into CASSFTGTRGRNNEQFF. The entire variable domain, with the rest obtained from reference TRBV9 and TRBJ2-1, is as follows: DSGVTQTPKHLITATGQRVTLRCSPRSGDLSVYWYQQSLDQGLQFLIQYYNGEERAKGNILERFSAQQFPDLHSELNLSSLELGDSALYFCASSFTGTRGRNNEQFFGPGTRLTVL.